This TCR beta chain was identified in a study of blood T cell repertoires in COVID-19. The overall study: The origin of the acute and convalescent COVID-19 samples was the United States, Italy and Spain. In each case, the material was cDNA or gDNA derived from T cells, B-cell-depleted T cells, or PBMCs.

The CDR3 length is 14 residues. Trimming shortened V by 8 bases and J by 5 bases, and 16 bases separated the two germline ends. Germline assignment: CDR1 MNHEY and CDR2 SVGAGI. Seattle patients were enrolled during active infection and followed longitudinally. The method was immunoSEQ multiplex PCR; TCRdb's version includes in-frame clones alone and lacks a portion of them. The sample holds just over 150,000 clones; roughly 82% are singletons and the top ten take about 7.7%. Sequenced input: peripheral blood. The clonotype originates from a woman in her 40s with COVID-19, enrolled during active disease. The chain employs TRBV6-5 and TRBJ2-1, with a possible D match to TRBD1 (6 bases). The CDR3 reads CASLGAPQDNEQFF. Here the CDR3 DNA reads TGTGCCAGCCTGGGGGCGCCTCAGGACAATGAGCAGTTCTTC.